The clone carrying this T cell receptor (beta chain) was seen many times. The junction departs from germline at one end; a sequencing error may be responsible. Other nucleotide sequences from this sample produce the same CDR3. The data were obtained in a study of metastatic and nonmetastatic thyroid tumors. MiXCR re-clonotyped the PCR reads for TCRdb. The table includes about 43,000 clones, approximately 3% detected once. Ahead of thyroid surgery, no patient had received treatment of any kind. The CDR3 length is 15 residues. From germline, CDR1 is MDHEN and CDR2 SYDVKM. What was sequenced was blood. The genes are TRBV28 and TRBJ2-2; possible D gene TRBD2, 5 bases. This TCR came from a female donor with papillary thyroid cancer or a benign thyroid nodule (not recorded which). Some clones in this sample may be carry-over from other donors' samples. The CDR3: CASSFGGSYTGELFF. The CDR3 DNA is TGTGCCAGCAGTTTCGGCGGGTCGTACACTGGGGAGCTGTTTTTT. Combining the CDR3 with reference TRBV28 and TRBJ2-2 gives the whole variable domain DVKVTQSSRYLVKRTGEKVFLECVQDMDHENMFWYRQDPGLGLRLIYFSYDVKMKEKGDIPEGYSVSREKKERFSLILESASTNQTSMYLCASSFGGSYTGELFFGEGSRLTVL.